This TCR beta chain is drawn from a study of shared clonotypes between healthy human individuals. General observations from the study: Sampling covered blood only; tissue repertoires likely differ.

Libraries were prepared by immunoSEQ multiplex PCR; TCRdb keeps only in-frame clonotypes and omits some of them. Among just over 2,000,000 clones listed, 85% to 95% were seen once. V was pared by 4 bases and J by 1 base, with 3 bases of the junction left unmatched. Germline V gives CDR1 SGHRS, CDR2 YFSETQ. The CDR3 sequence is 14 residues long. Details on this clone: Its specificity is unknown. This same CDR3 is encoded by further DNA sequences in the sample.

This clonotype was obtained from a young man in good health. Input material: naive CD4+ T cells sorted from blood. Subset specified: CD45RA+ positively selected. The chain has TRBV5-1 and TRBJ1-1, with 8 bases aligning to TRBD1. The CDR3 DNA follows: TGCGCCAGCAGCCATGGACAGGGGAACACTGAAGCTTTCTTT. Translation gives CASSHGQGNTEAFF.